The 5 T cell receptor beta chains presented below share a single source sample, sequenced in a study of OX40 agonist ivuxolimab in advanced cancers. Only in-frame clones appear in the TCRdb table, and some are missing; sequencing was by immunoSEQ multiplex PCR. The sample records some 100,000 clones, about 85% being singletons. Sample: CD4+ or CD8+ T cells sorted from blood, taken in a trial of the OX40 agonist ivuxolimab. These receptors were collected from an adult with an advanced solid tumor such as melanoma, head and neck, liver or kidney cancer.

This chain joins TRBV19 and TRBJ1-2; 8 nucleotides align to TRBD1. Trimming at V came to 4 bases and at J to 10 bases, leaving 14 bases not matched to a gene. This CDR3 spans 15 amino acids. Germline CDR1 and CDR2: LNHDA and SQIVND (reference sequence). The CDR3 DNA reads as TGTGCCAGTAGTAGGGGTTTCAGCCAGGGGGCCGACTACACCTTC. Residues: CASSRGFSQGADYTF.

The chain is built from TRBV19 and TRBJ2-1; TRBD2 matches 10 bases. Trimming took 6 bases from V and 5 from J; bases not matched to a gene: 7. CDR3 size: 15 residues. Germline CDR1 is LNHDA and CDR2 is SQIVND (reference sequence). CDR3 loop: CASRGTSASHNEQFF. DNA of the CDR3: TGTGCCAGTAGGGGGACTAGCGCGTCCCACAATGAGCAGTTCTTC.

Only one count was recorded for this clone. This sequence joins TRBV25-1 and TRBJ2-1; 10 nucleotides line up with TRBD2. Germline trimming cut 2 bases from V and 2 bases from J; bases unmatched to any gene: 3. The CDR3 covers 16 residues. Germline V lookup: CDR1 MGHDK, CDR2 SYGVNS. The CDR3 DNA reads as TGTGCCAGCAGTGAAACTAGCGGGGCTCCCTACAATGAGCAGTTCTTC. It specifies CASSETSGAPYNEQFF.

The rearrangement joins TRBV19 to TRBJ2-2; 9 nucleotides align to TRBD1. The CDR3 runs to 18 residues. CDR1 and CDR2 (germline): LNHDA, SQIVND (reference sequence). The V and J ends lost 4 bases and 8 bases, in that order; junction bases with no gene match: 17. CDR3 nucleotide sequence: TGTGCCAGTAGTACCCGATCCCGGGACAGGGTGACTAAAGGGGAGCTGTTTTTT. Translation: CASSTRSRDRVTKGELFF. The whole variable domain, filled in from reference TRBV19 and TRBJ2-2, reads DGGITQSPKYLFRKEGQNVTLSCEQNLNHDAMYWYRQDPGQGLRLIYYSQIVNDFQKGDIAEGYSVSREKKESFPLTVTSAQKNPTAFYLCASSTRSRDRVTKGELFFGEGSRLTVL.

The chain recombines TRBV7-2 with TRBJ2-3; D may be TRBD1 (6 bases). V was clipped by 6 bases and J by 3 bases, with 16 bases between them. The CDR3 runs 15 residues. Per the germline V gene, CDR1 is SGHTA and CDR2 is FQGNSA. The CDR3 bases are TGTGCCAGCAGTTTGACAGGATGGCGTACAGATACGCAGTATTTT. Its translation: CASSLTGWRTDTQYF. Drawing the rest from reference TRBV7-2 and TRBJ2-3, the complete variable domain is GAGVSQSPSNKVTEKGKDVELRCDPISGHTALYWYRQSLGQGLEFLIYFQGNSAPDKSGLPSDRFSAERTGGSVSTLTIQRTQQEDSAVYLCASSLTGWRTDTQYFGPGTRLTVL.